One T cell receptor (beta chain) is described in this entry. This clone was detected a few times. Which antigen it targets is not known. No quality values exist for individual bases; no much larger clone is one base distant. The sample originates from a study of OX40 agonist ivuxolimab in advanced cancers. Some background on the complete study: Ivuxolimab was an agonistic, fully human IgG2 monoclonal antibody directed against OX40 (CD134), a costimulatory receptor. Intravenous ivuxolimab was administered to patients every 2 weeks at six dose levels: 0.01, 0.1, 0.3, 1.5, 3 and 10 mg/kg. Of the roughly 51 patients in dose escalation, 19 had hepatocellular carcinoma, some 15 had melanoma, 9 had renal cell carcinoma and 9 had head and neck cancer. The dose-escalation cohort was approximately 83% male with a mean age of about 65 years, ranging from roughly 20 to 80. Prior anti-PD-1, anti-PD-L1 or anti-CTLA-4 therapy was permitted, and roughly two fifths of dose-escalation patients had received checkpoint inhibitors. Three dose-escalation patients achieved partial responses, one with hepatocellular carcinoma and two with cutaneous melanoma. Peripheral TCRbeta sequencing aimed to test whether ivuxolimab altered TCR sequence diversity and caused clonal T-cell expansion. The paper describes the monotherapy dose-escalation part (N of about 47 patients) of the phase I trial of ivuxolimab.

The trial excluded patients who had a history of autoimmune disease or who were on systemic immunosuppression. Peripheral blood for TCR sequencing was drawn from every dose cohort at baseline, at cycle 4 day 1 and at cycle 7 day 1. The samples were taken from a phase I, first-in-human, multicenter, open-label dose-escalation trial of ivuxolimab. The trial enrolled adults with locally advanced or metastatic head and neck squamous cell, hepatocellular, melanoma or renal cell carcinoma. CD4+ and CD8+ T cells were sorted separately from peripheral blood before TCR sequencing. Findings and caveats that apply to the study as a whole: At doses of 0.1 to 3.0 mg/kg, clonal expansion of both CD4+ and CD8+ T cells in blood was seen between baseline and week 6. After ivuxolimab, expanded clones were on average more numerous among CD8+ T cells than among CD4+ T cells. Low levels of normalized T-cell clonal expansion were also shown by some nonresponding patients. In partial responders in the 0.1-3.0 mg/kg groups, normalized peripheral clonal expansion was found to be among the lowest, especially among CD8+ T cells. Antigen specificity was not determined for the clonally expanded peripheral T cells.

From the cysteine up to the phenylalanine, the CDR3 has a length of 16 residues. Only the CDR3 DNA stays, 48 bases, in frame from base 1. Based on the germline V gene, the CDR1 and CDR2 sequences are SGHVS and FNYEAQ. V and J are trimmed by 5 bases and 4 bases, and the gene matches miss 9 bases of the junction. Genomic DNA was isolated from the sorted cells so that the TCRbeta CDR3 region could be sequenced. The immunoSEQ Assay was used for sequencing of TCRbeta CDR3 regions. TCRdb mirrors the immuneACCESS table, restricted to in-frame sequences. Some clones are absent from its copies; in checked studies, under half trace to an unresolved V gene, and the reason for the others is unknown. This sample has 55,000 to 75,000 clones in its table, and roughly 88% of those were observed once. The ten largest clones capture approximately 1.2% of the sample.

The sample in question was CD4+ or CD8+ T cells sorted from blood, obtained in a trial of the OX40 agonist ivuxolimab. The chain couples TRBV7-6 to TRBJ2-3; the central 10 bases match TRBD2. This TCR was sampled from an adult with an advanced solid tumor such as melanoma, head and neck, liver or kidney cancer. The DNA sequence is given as TGTGCCAGCAGCGTTACTAGCGGGATAGGAGCAGATACGCAGTATTTT. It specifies CASSVTSGIGADTQYF.